Each of the 16 T cell receptor beta chains below was sequenced from the same sample in a study of cytomegalovirus exposure and HLA in healthy donors. The PCR ran on 60 Vbeta and 13 Jbeta primers. Using immunoSEQ multiplex PCR, the repertoire was profiled, and TCRdb retains in-frame clones only, with some absent. The sample consists of roughly 130,000 clones, 60% to 75% of them appearing once. Sequencing was carried out using PBMCs. Source of these receptors: a woman aged 45 to 65 in good health and CMV-seropositive.

The chain joins TRBV5-4 to TRBJ1-2, with TRBD1 as a possible D gene (6 bases). Germline V gene lookup returns CDR1 SGHNT and CDR2 YYREEE (reference sequence). There are 15 residues in the CDR3. V lost 2 bases and J lost 4, with 15 bases in between. CDR3 in DNA: TGTGCCAGCAGCTTCAAGACAGGCGAGATCTATGGCTACACCTTC. Protein product: CASSFKTGEIYGYTF.

The J gene is TRBJ1-1, the V gene TRBV28; D is undetermined. The CDR3 is 12 residues long. Germline values: CDR1 MDHEN, CDR2 SYDVKM. V lost 2 bases and J lost 8, with 9 bases in between. The CDR3 bases are TGTGCCAGCAGTTTAAACTTCTGGGAAGCTTTCTTT. Its protein is CASSLNFWEAFF.

This chain's CDR3 is CASSAPSGGWETQYF. CDR3 nucleotides: TGTGCCAGCAGTGCACCTAGCGGGGGGTGGGAGACCCAGTACTTC. The rearrangement joins TRBV25-1 to TRBJ2-5; 11 bases fit TRBD2. Unmatched junction bases numbered 6, after V lost 4 bases and J lost 5 bases. Germline CDR1 is MGHDK and CDR2 is SYGVNS. The CDR3 consists of 15 residues. The variable domain in full, with the rest retrieved from reference TRBV25-1 and TRBJ2-5, is EADIYQTPRYLVIGTGKKITLECSQTMGHDKMYWYQQDPGMELHLIHYSYGVNSTEKGDLSSESTVSRIRTEHFPLTLESARPSHTSQYLCASSAPSGGWETQYFGPGTRLLVL.

The CDR3 spells CASSSGTINEQFF. CDR3 DNA: TGTGCCAGCAGCTCCGGGACTATCAATGAGCAGTTCTTC. The V call is TRBV7-8, the J call TRBJ2-1; 7 bases are shared with TRBD2. The CDR3 sequence is 13 residues long. From germline, CDR1 is SGHVS and CDR2 FQNEAQ. With 4 bases clipped from V and 6 bases from J, the junction kept 3 bases outside the gene matches.

This chain joins TRBV19 and TRBJ1-1; possible D gene TRBD1, 5 bases. From germline, CDR1 is LNHDA and CDR2 SQIVND (reference sequence). This CDR3 is 16 amino acids long. V was trimmed by 2 bases and J by 1 base, leaving 14 bases between them. CDR3 nucleotide sequence: TGTGCCAGTAGTATAAGGCAGGGACTGGGGAACACTGAAGCTTTCTTT. Its translation: CASSIRQGLGNTEAFF.

A single count supports this clone. The V call is TRBV5-1, the J call TRBJ1-1, with TRBD1 identical over 9 bases. CDR3 length: 16 amino acids. Trimming removed 3 bases from V and 4 bases from J; junction bases left unmatched: 10. Germline V gives CDR1 SGHRS, CDR2 YFSETQ. The CDR3 sequence is CASSSLQGARGTEAFF. The CDR3 DNA is TGCGCCAGCAGCTCTCTACAGGGGGCGCGTGGCACTGAAGCTTTCTTT.

In its sample, this clone was seen a few times. V gene TRBV6-5 combines with J gene TRBJ1-1, with 7 nucleotides matching TRBD1. From germline, CDR1 is MNHEY and CDR2 SVGAGI. The trim removed 5 bases at V and 11 bases at J, leaving 8 bases unmatched. The CDR3 has 12 residues. The CDR3 sequence: CASSPGGRGAFF. DNA of the CDR3: TGTGCCAGCAGTCCAGGGGGTCGGGGGGCTTTCTTT.

The CDR3 DNA reads TGTGCCAGCAGCCTCAGCGCACCAAATTCACCCCTCCACTTT. The encoded protein is CASSLSAPNSPLHF. V usage is TRBV7-9 and J usage is TRBJ1-6; unclear D gene. Germline V gives CDR1 SEHNR, CDR2 FQNEAQ (reference sequence). With 5 bases removed from V and 7 bases from J, the gap between germline ends came to 12 bases. The CDR3 spans 14 residues.

The table lists this clone with a count of one. This chain links TRBV7-9 with TRBJ1-4; 8 bases match TRBD1. CDR1 SEHNR and CDR2 FQNEAQ come from the germline V gene (reference sequence). V was pared by 2 bases and J by 4 bases, with 6 bases of the junction left unmatched. This CDR3 spans 16 amino acids. The DNA for the CDR3 is TGTGCCAGCAGCTTAATTGCTGGGACAGGTAATGAAAAACTGTTTTTT. Its protein product is CASSLIAGTGNEKLFF. Variable domain in full (rest from reference TRBV7-9 and TRBJ1-4): DTGVSQNPRHKITKRGQNVTFRCDPISEHNRLYWYRQTLGQGPEFLTYFQNEAQLEKSRLLSDRFSAERPKGSFSTLEIQRTEQGDSAMYLCASSLIAGTGNEKLFFGSGTQLSVL.

V and J are TRBV18 and TRBJ2-7; TRBD2 might be the D (6 bases). CDR1 is KGHSH and CDR2 is LQKENI in the germline V gene. Trimming shortened V by 6 bases and J by 0 bases, and 12 bases separated the two germline ends. The CDR3 extends over 14 amino acids. CDR3 DNA: TGTGCCAGCTCTCGGGACTCAAGCTCCTACGAGCAGTACTTC. It is translated as CASSRDSSSYEQYF.

This clone was seen a handful of times. The rearrangement links TRBV29-1 to TRBJ1-2; no clear D. Trimming took 0 bases from V and 8 from J, leaving 13 bases between them. Germline V gene sequence: CDR1 SQVTM, CDR2 ANQGSEA. This CDR3 has 13 residues. This CDR3 reads CSVEDRGTGGYTF. CDR3 nucleotides: TGCAGCGTTGAAGACCGGGGTACGGGGGGCTACACCTTC.

This clone was picked up a small number of times. This chain uses TRBV2 with TRBJ2-2; 8 bases line up with TRBD2. Germline V lookup: CDR1 SNHLY, CDR2 FYNNEI. This CDR3 has 16 amino acids. The J segment lost 7 bases and the V segment lost 3 bases, leaving 10 bases of the junction unmatched. In nucleotides, the CDR3 is TGTGCCAGCAGTGATCAGGGCGGGGGGATAAGCGGGGAGCTGTTTTTT. It is translated as CASSDQGGGISGELFF.

The chain couples TRBV6-1 to TRBJ2-7; 9 bases align to TRBD1. Germline CDR1 and CDR2: MNHNS and SASEGT. This CDR3 spans 14 amino acids. Trimming removed 6 bases from V and 4 bases from J; junction bases left unmatched: 7. In nucleotides, the CDR3 is TGTGCCAGCAGCCTACAGGGGGCACAATACGAGCAGTACTTC. Its translation is CASSLQGAQYEQYF.

V usage is TRBV5-4 and J usage is TRBJ1-1; weak D call: TRBD1 (6 bases). This CDR3 is 15 amino acids long. V dropped 0 bases and J dropped 1 base, with 10 bases sitting between them. Germline V lookup: CDR1 SGHNT, CDR2 YYREEE (reference sequence). Written as DNA, the CDR3 is TGTGCCAGCAGCTTGGGGGGGCGAGGGAACACTGAAGCTTTCTTT. Translation: CASSLGGRGNTEAFF. Full variable domain (missing parts from reference TRBV5-4 and TRBJ1-1): ETGVTQSPTHLIKTRGQQVTLRCSSQSGHNTVSWYQQALGQGPQFIFQYYREEENGRGNFPPRFSGLQFPNYSSELNVNALELDDSALYLCASSLGGRGNTEAFFGQGTRLTVV.

V gene TRBV29-1 combines with J gene TRBJ2-1, with a tentative D call TRBD1 (5 bases). The CDR3 contains 10 residues. CDR1 and CDR2 (germline): SQVTM, ANQGSEA. Deletions cut 3 bases from V and 12 bases from J, with 9 bases between. The CDR3 spells CSVDLGVQFF. CDR3 DNA sequence: TGCAGCGTTGACCTAGGGGTGCAGTTCTTC.

The J gene is TRBJ1-3, the V gene TRBV5-1; no clear D. V dropped 3 bases and J dropped 4 bases, with 11 bases sitting between them. Germline CDR1 SGHRS, CDR2 YFSETQ. The CDR3 has 14 amino acids. Here the CDR3 reads CASSSPGLGNTIYF. CDR3 bases: TGCGCCAGCAGCTCTCCGGGTCTAGGAAACACCATATATTTT.